Below, 11 T cell receptor beta chains from the same sample are listed, as sequenced in a study of blood T cell repertoires in COVID-19. Produced via immunoSEQ multiplex PCR; TCRdb's table is partial and in-frame only. The repertoire holds around 60,000 clones, 80% to 90% seen once, with 8.3% in the top ten. The sample taken for sequencing was peripheral blood. All receptors come from a human donor with active COVID-19. The donor label of this sample is uncertain.

This chain uses TRBV9 with TRBJ1-1, with D hard to call. This CDR3 comprises 17 residues. V shed 0 bases and J shed 0 bases, with 15 bases lying between them. Germline CDR1 SGDLS, CDR2 YYNGEE. The chain's CDR3 is CASSVDFQSGLNTEAFF. The CDR3 DNA follows: TGTGCCAGCAGCGTAGACTTCCAATCGGGTTTGAACACTGAAGCTTTCTTT.

As DNA, the CDR3 is TGTGCCAGCAGTATACAGGGCTGGCCTGGCTACACCTTC. Protein product: CASSIQGWPGYTF. V usage is TRBV6-2 or TRBV6-3 and J usage is TRBJ1-2, with D possibly matching TRBD1 (6 bases). Germline V gene sequence: CDR1 MNHEY, CDR2 SVGEGT. The CDR3 is 13 residues long. The V gene lost 5 bases and the J gene lost 7 bases, with 14 bases spanning the gap.

V and J are TRBV18 and TRBJ1-5, with 9 bases lining up with TRBD1. Trimming removed 3 bases from V and 6 bases from J; junction bases left unmatched: 3. The CDR3 has 14 amino acids. Germline V gene data show CDR1 as KGHSH and CDR2 as LQKENI. The CDR3 DNA follows: TGTGCCAGCTCACCCGGGACAGGGCCTCAGCCCCAGCATTTT. Its translation is CASSPGTGPQPQHF.

This chain uses TRBV10-3 with TRBJ2-1, with TRBD2 matching 11 bases. This CDR3 contains 16 residues. Trimming at V came to 3 bases and at J to 7 bases, leaving 8 bases not matched to a gene. Germline CDR1 reads ENHRY; CDR2 reads SYGVKD. CDR3 sequence reads: CAISEPTSGSVNEQFF. The CDR3 DNA is TGTGCCATCAGTGAACCCACTAGCGGGAGTGTTAATGAGCAGTTCTTC.

The chain has TRBV27 and TRBJ2-3, with TRBD2 matching 12 bases. Per the germline V gene, CDR1 is MNHEY and CDR2 is SMNVEV (reference sequence). V lost 8 bases to trimming and J lost 3 bases; unmatched junction nucleotides: 15. This CDR3 is built from 18 residues. The CDR3 sequence: CASRPTSSGGEATDTQYF. CDR3 nucleotide sequence: TGTGCCAGCCGCCCCACTTCTAGCGGGGGGGAAGCAACAGATACGCAGTATTTT.

This chain links TRBV6-2 or TRBV6-3 with TRBJ2-1; tentatively, D is TRBD1 (6 bases). Per germline, CDR1 MNHEY and CDR2 SVGEGT. This CDR3 is built from 13 residues. Trimming shortened V by 7 bases and J by 4 bases, and 11 bases separated the two germline ends. CDR3 nucleotides: TGTGCCAGCACCCCGGACAGATACAATGAGCAGTTCTTC. This codes for CASTPDRYNEQFF.

This clone occurred once. The chain uses TRBV6-6 and TRBJ2-7; D is perhaps TRBD1 (5 bases). Germline V gene lookup returns CDR1 MNHNY and CDR2 SVGAGI (reference sequence). The CDR3 is 12 residues long. With 2 bases removed from V and 5 bases from J, the gap between germline ends came to 7 bases. CDR3 region: CASSYAGNEQYF. The DNA for the CDR3 is TGTGCCAGCAGTTACGCAGGGAACGAGCAGTACTTC.

The gene calls are TRBV3-1 (or the pseudogene TRBV3-2) and TRBJ2-1, with TRBD1 identical over 9 bases. Germline V lookup: CDR1 LGHDT, CDR2 YNNKEL (reference sequence). V shed 4 bases, J shed 8 bases, and the junction held 9 bases outside the gene matches. There are 15 residues in the CDR3. The CDR3 bases are TGTGCCAGCAGCCTTACGGGACAGGGAGGTGATGAGCAGTTCTTC. The encoded protein is CASSLTGQGGDEQFF.

The sample holds a few counts of this clone. This chain uses TRBV7-9 with TRBJ2-2; 7 positions agree with TRBD2. Trimming took 5 bases from V and 8 from J; bases not matched to a gene: 2. The V gene's germline CDR1 is SEHNR and CDR2 FQNEAQ (reference sequence). The CDR3 extends over 12 amino acids. The CDR3 sequence: CASSVGLGELFF. The DNA for the CDR3 is TGTGCCAGCAGCGTGGGACTAGGGGAGCTGTTTTTT.

This chain uses TRBV4-1 with TRBJ2-2; the D gene is possibly TRBD2 (6 bases). CDR1 is MGHRA, CDR2 YSYEKL, per germline. The CDR3 extends over 16 amino acids. The germline V and J ends were trimmed by 4 bases and 0 bases, with 12 bases remaining between them. The CDR3 nucleotides are TGCGCCAGCAGCCCCCCCTGGGGGGCGAACACCGGGGAGCTGTTTTTT. This translates into CASSPPWGANTGELFF.

The chain uses TRBV7-8 and TRBJ2-3, with D hard to call. CDR1 is SGHVS, CDR2 FQNEAQ, per germline. The CDR3 is made up of 14 amino acids. V lost 5 bases and J 1 base, leaving 10 bases between the germline ends. This chain's CDR3 is CASSPFQGTDTQYF. The CDR3 bases are TGTGCCAGCAGCCCTTTCCAGGGCACAGATACGCAGTATTTT.